These 27 T cell receptor beta chains were all obtained from the same sample, sequenced in a study of shared clonotypes between healthy human individuals. Repertoires were generated with immunoSEQ multiplex PCR, while TCRdb's copy carries only in-frame clones and drops some. The sample holds approximately 1,500,000 clones, around 97% seen once. The sequenced material came from naive CD4+ T cells sorted from blood. Subset denoted: CD45RA+ positively selected. These receptors were obtained from a young man in good health.

The chain carries TRBV7-9 and TRBJ2-1, with D perhaps TRBD2 (6 bases). Trimming took off 7 bases at V and 8 bases at J, with 12 bases between the two ends. Germline assignment: CDR1 SEHNR and CDR2 FQNEAQ (reference sequence). The CDR3 is 12 amino acids. The CDR3 DNA reads TGTGCCAGCACCCCCCCGGGGGATGAGCAGTTCTTC. Its protein product is CASTPPGDEQFF.

This clone was found a few times. The genes are TRBV5-8 and TRBJ1-5; no definite D call. Germline CDR1 is SGHTS and CDR2 is YDEGEE. V dropped 5 bases and J dropped 4 bases, with 7 bases sitting between them. This CDR3 comprises 12 residues. CDR3 sequence: CASREGNQPQHF. The CDR3 DNA sequence: TGTGCCAGCAGGGAGGGTAATCAGCCCCAGCATTTT.

The CDR3 loop reads CASTPGGRAPGTQYF. CDR3 DNA sequence: TGTGCCAGCACCCCGGGGGGGAGGGCCCCAGGTACGCAGTATTTT. The rearrangement joins TRBV27 to TRBJ2-3; 8 bases map to TRBD2. This CDR3 has 15 amino acids. Germline lookup yields CDR1 MNHEY and CDR2 SMNVEV (reference sequence). V lost 7 bases to trimming and J lost 8 bases; unmatched junction nucleotides: 14.

This chain joins TRBV5-1 and TRBJ1-2; 8 nucleotides match TRBD1. Germline V gives CDR1 SGHRS, CDR2 YFSETQ. The CDR3 has 15 amino acids. V was pared by 4 bases and J by 8 bases, with 13 bases of the junction left unmatched. The CDR3 reads CASSPGQGRHLGYTF. The CDR3, as DNA: TGCGCCAGCAGCCCTGGACAGGGTCGCCATCTGGGCTACACCTTC.

This clone was observed a single time. CDR3 amino acids: CSAGRNEQFF. CDR3 DNA: TGCAGTGCAGGGAGAAATGAGCAGTTCTTC. This chain links TRBV20-1 with TRBJ2-1, with D possibly matching TRBD2 (5 bases). Germline lookup yields CDR1 DFQATT and CDR2 SNEGSKA (reference sequence). V lost 6 bases and J 7 bases, leaving 7 bases between the germline ends. The CDR3 is 10 residues long.

This clone was seen only once. The chain is built from TRBV29-1 and TRBJ1-1; D is perhaps TRBD1 (5 bases). Germline assignment: CDR1 SQVTM and CDR2 ANQGSEA. This CDR3 is built from 15 residues. V was pared by 4 bases and J by 0 bases, with 15 bases between. The CDR3 sequence is CSVGLTVGMNTEAFF. The CDR3 region has the DNA TGCAGCGTTGGGTTGACAGTTGGCATGAACACTGAAGCTTTCTTT.

The CDR3 here is CASSIVDTAKNIQYF. CDR3 coding DNA: TGTGCCAGTAGTATCGTCGACACAGCCAAAAACATTCAGTACTTC. The chain couples TRBV19 to TRBJ2-4; no reliable D call. Germline CDR1 is LNHDA and CDR2 is SQIVND (reference sequence). The CDR3 runs to 15 residues. Deletions cut 3 bases from V and 0 bases from J, with 9 bases between.

The chain has TRBV28 and TRBJ2-3; 15 bases align to TRBD2. The CDR3 contains 19 residues. The germline V gene has CDR1 MDHEN and CDR2 SYDVKM. V dropped 3 bases and J dropped 0; count of bases not matched to a gene: 7. The CDR3 reads CASSFGGTSGRISTDTQYF. CDR3 coding DNA: TGTGCCAGCAGTTTTGGGGGGACTAGCGGGAGGATTAGCACAGATACGCAGTATTTT.

This chain connects TRBV2 to TRBJ1-3, with D hard to call. The V end lost 7 bases, the J end lost 0 bases, and 4 bases lay between the germline ends. Germline loops: CDR1 SNHLY, CDR2 FYNNEI. The CDR3 is made up of 12 amino acids. The CDR3 region has the DNA TGTGCCAGCATCATCTCTGGAAACACCATATATTTT. This gives the protein CASIISGNTIYF.

This rearrangement joins TRBV9 to TRBJ2-3; unclear D gene. V was clipped by 6 bases and J by 2 bases, with 16 bases between them. The CDR3 runs to 15 residues. From germline, CDR1 is SGDLS and CDR2 YYNGEE. CDR3 in amino acids: CASNLYPSFTDTQYF. DNA of the CDR3: TGTGCCAGCAATTTGTACCCTTCATTCACAGATACGCAGTATTTT.

This clone was picked up one time. The CDR3 DNA reads TGTGCCACCAGCAGAGATGTCGATGTGACAGGCACTGAAGCTTTCTTT. Translated, it gives CATSRDVDVTGTEAFF. The chain recombines TRBV15 with TRBJ1-1; a possible D gene is TRBD1 (6 bases). The CDR3 has 16 residues. The V end was cut by 0 bases, the J end by 4 bases, with 15 bases between. Germline V gene lookup returns CDR1 LNHNV and CDR2 YYDKDF (reference sequence).

The gene calls are TRBV28 and TRBJ1-5; 7 nucleotides match TRBD1. V shed 7 bases, J shed 3 bases, and the junction held 12 bases outside the gene matches. Looked up from germline, CDR1 is MDHEN and CDR2 is SYDVKM. The CDR3 sequence is 16 residues long. CDR3 region: CASTEGAQGSNQPQHF. CDR3 sequence (DNA): TGTGCCAGCACCGAGGGGGCGCAGGGTTCCAATCAGCCCCAGCATTTT.

The chain uses TRBV6-4 and TRBJ2-7, with 9 bases fitting TRBD1. The CDR3 consists of 14 residues. The trim removed 10 bases at V and 3 bases at J, leaving 10 bases unmatched. The germline CDR1 and CDR2 sequences are MRHNA and SNTAGT. For the CDR3, the DNA is TGTGCCACACTACAGACAGGGGGGATCTACGAGCAGTACTTC. This translates into CATLQTGGIYEQYF.

Regarding this clone: One end of the junction is discordant with germline, which a read error may explain. Other DNA sequences from this sample encode an identical CDR3 as well. The chain combines TRBV30 with TRBJ2-1; TRBD1 matches 8 bases. The germline CDR1 and CDR2 sequences are GTSNPN and SVGIG (reference sequence). This CDR3 has 18 amino acids. CDR3 amino acids: CAWNSRDRRSGLGDEQFF. For the CDR3, the DNA is TGCGCCTGGAACTCCCGGGACAGGAGGTCTGGTCTAGGGGATGAGCAGTTCTTC.

V and J are TRBV27 and TRBJ1-5, with D possibly being TRBD1 (5 bases). The CDR3 sequence is 14 residues long. Trimming stripped 5 bases from V and 6 bases from J, with 14 bases between. CDR1 MNHEY and CDR2 SMNVEV come from the germline V gene (reference sequence). As DNA, the CDR3 is TGTGCCAGCAGTCCCCAGACGGGGGGTCAGCCCCAGCATTTT. It yields the protein CASSPQTGGQPQHF.

The genes are TRBV4-3 and TRBJ1-2; D ambiguous. This CDR3 comprises 12 residues. Trimming removed 0 bases at V and 8 bases at J, with 7 bases between. CDR1 and CDR2 (germline): LGHNA, YSLEER. This CDR3 reads CASSQDLRGYTF. CDR3 coding DNA: TGCGCCAGCAGCCAAGATCTTCGCGGCTACACCTTC.

The chain carries TRBV11-2 and TRBJ2-1; 9 bases align to TRBD1. J gave up 8 bases and V 10 bases, and 15 bases lay outside the gene matches. This CDR3 has 15 amino acids. CDR1 is SGHAT, CDR2 FQNNGV, per germline. CDR3 sequence (DNA): TGTGCCATCAATCAGGGAGGGACAGGGCGAGATGAGCAGTTCTTC. Translating gives CAINQGGTGRDEQFF.

Remarks on this clone: This CDR3 is also generated by other DNA sequences in the sample. V and J are TRBV5-1 and TRBJ1-1; no definite D call. This CDR3 comprises 14 residues. Trimming removed 0 bases from V and 1 base from J, with 7 bases in between. CDR1 is SGHRS, CDR2 YFSETQ, per germline. This CDR3 is CASSLDRPNTEAFF. As DNA, the CDR3 is TGCGCCAGCAGCTTGGACCGACCGAACACTGAAGCTTTCTTT. Full variable domain (remainder filled in from reference TRBV5-1 and TRBJ1-1): KAGVTQTPRYLIKTRGQQVTLSCSPISGHRSVSWYQQTPGQGLQFLFEYFSETQRNKGNFPGRFSGRQFSNSRSEMNVSTLELGDSALYLCASSLDRPNTEAFFGQGTRLTVV.

The chain employs TRBV7-9 and TRBJ2-7, with TRBD2 matching 9 bases. V was pared by 5 bases and J by 6 bases, with 11 bases of the junction left unmatched. Germline V gene data show CDR1 as SEHNR and CDR2 as FQNEAQ (reference sequence). The CDR3 totals 15 residues. This CDR3 is CASSPVAGVQVEQYF. CDR3 nucleotide sequence: TGTGCCAGCAGCCCAGTAGCGGGAGTACAGGTCGAGCAGTACTTC.

The chain is built from TRBV9 and TRBJ2-3; possible D gene TRBD1, 5 bases. The V end was cut by 4 bases, the J end by 2 bases, with 17 bases between. The CDR3 has 16 residues. Looked up from germline, CDR1 is SGDLS and CDR2 is YYNGEE. CDR3 bases: TGTGCCAGCAGCCCCCTCGAACAGGAGAACACAGATACGCAGTATTTT. Amino acids: CASSPLEQENTDTQYF.

This chain links TRBV28 with TRBJ2-7; D call uncertain. The CDR3 is made up of 17 amino acids. Trimming stripped 3 bases from V and 0 bases from J, with 18 bases between. The germline gives CDR1 MDHEN, CDR2 SYDVKM. The CDR3 is CASSFYTTLRSSYEQYF. CDR3 nucleotides: TGTGCCAGCAGTTTTTATACCACCCTGAGGAGCTCCTACGAGCAGTACTTC.

The rearrangement uses TRBV19 and TRBJ2-3; D perhaps matches TRBD2 (6 bases). The CDR3 contains 13 residues. CDR1 is LNHDA and CDR2 is SQIVND in the germline V gene (reference sequence). V lost 10 bases and J 4 bases, leaving 15 bases between the germline ends. The CDR3, as DNA: TGTGCCACGACACTAGCTAACGCAGATACGCAGTATTTT. This gives the protein CATTLANADTQYF.

V usage is TRBV28 and J usage is TRBJ1-2; D is undetermined. The CDR3 contains 16 residues. Trimming took off 2 bases at V and 4 bases at J, with 17 bases between the two ends. CDR1 is MDHEN and CDR2 is SYDVKM in the germline V gene. In DNA form, the CDR3 reads TGTGCCAGCAGTTTAGAGGCCCAGTCCCTTTCCTATGGCTACACCTTC. This gives the protein CASSLEAQSLSYGYTF.

V usage is TRBV5-8 and J usage is TRBJ2-5, with TRBD1 matching over 7 bases. Germline CDR1 and CDR2: SGHTS and YDEGEE. The V gene end was trimmed by 2 bases and the J gene end by 4 bases; junction bases not matched to a gene: 11. This CDR3 has 16 amino acids. CDR3 in amino acids: CASSFARDSVRETQYF. The CDR3 DNA sequence: TGTGCCAGCAGCTTCGCCCGGGACAGCGTCAGAGAGACCCAGTACTTC.

This sequence joins TRBV10-2 and TRBJ1-1, with D hard to call. This CDR3 has 20 amino acids. The germline V gene encodes CDR1 WSHSY and CDR2 SAAADI. V shed 6 bases and J shed 4 bases, with 33 bases lying between them. The CDR3 DNA is TGCGCCAGCAGCCTTTTCGTACCCTCCGGGCATAACATCGGTCGCACTGAAGCTTTCTTT. It encodes CASSLFVPSGHNIGRTEAFF.

The V and J genes are TRBV9 and TRBJ2-1; D uncertain. The CDR3 runs to 11 residues. The germline V gene has CDR1 SGDLS and CDR2 YYNGEE. Trimming shortened V by 2 bases and J by 8 bases, and 5 bases separated the two germline ends. The DNA of the CDR3 is TGTGCCAGCAGCGTGGCGGATGAGCAGTTCTTC. Translating gives CASSVADEQFF. Full variable domain (missing parts from reference TRBV9 and TRBJ2-1): DSGVTQTPKHLITATGQRVTLRCSPRSGDLSVYWYQQSLDQGLQFLIQYYNGEERAKGNILERFSAQQFPDLHSELNLSSLELGDSALYFCASSVADEQFFGPGTRLTVL.

V gene TRBV19 combines with J gene TRBJ1-5; tentative D call: TRBD1 (5 bases). V lost 6 bases to trimming and J lost 2 bases, with 23 bases between them. CDR1 and CDR2 (germline): LNHDA, SQIVND (reference sequence). This CDR3 contains 18 residues. The CDR3 sequence: CASRKTTGGGSGNQPQHF. For the CDR3, the DNA is TGTGCCAGTAGAAAAACCACCGGGGGGGGTTCTGGCAATCAGCCCCAGCATTTT. The whole variable domain, filled in from reference TRBV19 and TRBJ1-5, reads DGGITQSPKYLFRKEGQNVTLSCEQNLNHDAMYWYRQDPGQGLRLIYYSQIVNDFQKGDIAEGYSVSREKKESFPLTVTSAQKNPTAFYLCASRKTTGGGSGNQPQHFGDGTRLSIL.